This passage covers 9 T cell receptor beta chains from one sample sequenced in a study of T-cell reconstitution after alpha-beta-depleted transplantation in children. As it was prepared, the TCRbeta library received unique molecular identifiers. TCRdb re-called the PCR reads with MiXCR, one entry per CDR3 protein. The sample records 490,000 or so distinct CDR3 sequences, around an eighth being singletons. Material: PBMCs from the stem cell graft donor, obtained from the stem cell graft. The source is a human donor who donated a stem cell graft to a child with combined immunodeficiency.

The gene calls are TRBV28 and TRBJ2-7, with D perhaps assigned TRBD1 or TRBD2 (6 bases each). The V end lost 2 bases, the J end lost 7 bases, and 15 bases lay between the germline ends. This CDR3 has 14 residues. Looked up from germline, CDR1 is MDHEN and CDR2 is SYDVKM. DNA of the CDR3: TGTGCCAGCAGTTTACTAGGGGGGCTGGAAGAGCAGTACTTC. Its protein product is CASSLLGGLEEQYF.

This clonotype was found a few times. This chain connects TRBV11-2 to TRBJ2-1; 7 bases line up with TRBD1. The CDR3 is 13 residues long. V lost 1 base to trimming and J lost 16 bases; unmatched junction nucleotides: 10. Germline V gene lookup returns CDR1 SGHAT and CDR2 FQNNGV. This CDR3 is CASSLAGDRQGFF. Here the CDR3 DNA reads TGTGCCAGCAGCTTAGCCGGGGACAGACAGGGTTTCTTC.

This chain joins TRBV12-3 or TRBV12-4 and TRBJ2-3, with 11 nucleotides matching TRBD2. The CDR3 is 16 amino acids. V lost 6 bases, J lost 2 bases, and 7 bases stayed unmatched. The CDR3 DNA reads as TGTGCCAGCAGAATGACTAGCGGGGCTAACACAGATACGCAGTATTTT. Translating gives CASRMTSGANTDTQYF.

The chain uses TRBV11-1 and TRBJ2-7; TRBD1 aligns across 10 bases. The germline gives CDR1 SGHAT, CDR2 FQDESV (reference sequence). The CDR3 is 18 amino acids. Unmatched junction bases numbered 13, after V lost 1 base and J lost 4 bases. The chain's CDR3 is CASSLDSPQRDRGYEQYF. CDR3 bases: TGTGCCAGCAGCTTAGATTCCCCCCAACGGGACAGGGGTTACGAGCAGTACTTC.

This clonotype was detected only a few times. The CDR3, as DNA: TGTGCCAGCAGTGATCCTACTTCCCCCTTTATAGAGGAGCAGTACTTC. This gives the protein CASSDPTSPFIEEQYF. The chain is built from TRBV2 and TRBJ2-7, with no clear D. The CDR3 consists of 16 residues. Germline CDR1 reads SNHLY; CDR2 reads FYNNEI. With 3 bases removed from V and 7 bases from J, the gap between germline ends came to 22 bases.

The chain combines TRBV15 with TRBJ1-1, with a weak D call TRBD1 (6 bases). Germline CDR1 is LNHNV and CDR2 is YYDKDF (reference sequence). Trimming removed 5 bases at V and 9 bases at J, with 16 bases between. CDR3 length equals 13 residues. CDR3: CATSPLWGGQAFF. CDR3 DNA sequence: TGTGCCACCAGCCCCTTATGGGGGGGCCAAGCTTTCTTT.

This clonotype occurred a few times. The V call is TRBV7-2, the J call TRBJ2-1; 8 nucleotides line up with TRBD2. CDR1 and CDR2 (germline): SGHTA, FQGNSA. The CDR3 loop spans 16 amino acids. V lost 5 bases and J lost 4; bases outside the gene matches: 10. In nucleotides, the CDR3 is TGTGCCAGCAGCCCCACCCGGGGGGGCGTGTACAATGAGCAGTTCTTC. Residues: CASSPTRGGVYNEQFF.

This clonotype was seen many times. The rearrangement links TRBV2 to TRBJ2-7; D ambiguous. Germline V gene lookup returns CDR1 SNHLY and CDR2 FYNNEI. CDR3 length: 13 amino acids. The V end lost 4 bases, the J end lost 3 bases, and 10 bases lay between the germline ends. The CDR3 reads CASSGSRLYEQYF. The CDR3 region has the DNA TGTGCCAGCAGTGGATCCAGACTCTACGAGCAGTACTTC. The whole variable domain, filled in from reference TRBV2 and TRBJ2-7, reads EPEVTQTPSHQVTQMGQEVILRCVPISNHLYFYWYRQILGQKVEFLVSFYNNEISEKSEIFDDQFSVERPDGSNFTLKIRSTKLEDSAMYFCASSGSRLYEQYFGPGTRLTVT.

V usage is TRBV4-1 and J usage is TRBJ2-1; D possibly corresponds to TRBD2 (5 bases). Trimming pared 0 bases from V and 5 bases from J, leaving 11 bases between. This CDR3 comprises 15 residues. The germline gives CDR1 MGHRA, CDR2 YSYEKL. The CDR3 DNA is TGCGCCAGCAGCCAAGACGGGCGGGCGAACAATGAGCAGTTCTTC. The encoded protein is CASSQDGRANNEQFF.